This record looks at one TCR beta chain sequence and its context. The antigen is not known. The CDR3 contains 13 residues. The V end lost 0 bases, the J end lost 4 bases, and 3 bases lay between the germline ends. Germline values: CDR1 SGHVS, CDR2 FNYEAQ. This sample was included in a study of cytomegalovirus exposure and HLA in healthy donors. PCR employed 60 Vbeta and 13 Jbeta primers. TCRdb's table, derived via immunoSEQ multiplex PCR, lists solely in-frame clones and lacks some. This sample carries approximately 200,000 clones, under 80% of them seen once, and the ten largest clones take about 0.2%. Whole-study results and caveats: Compared with the roughly 700-donor mean, an Asian-associated ancestry cluster reportedly had fewer N-insertions, according to a later analysis.

The source material was PBMCs. The source is a girl aged 2 to 9 in good health and CMV-seronegative. The J gene is TRBJ2-2, the V gene TRBV7-6; the D is unclear. The CDR3 reads CASSLASTGELFF. The CDR3 DNA reads as TGTGCCAGCAGCTTAGCCTCCACCGGGGAGCTGTTTTTT.